The 3 T cell receptor beta chains listed next were all sequenced from one sample in a study of cytomegalovirus exposure and HLA in healthy donors. Vbeta (60) and Jbeta (13) primers were used in the PCR. The assay was immunoSEQ multiplex PCR, and TCRdb's table has in-frame clones only and misses some. The sample records 200,000 to 250,000 clones, about 80% being singletons. Specimen: PBMCs. All receptors come from a woman in her forties in good health and CMV-seronegative.

The J gene is TRBJ2-5, the V gene TRBV4-2; 8 bases match TRBD1. The germline gives CDR1 LGHNA, CDR2 YNFKEQ. Unmatched junction bases numbered 9, after V lost 5 bases and J lost 13 bases. There are 12 residues in the CDR3. The CDR3 coding sequence is TGTGCCAGCAGCGAGAGGGGACAGGATCGGTACTTC. This translates into CASSERGQDRYF.

The V and J genes are TRBV27 and TRBJ2-7, with 8 bases fitting TRBD2. There are 15 residues in the CDR3. V was clipped by 1 base and J by 1 base; unmatched bases: 3. Germline V CDR1 and CDR2: MNHEY, SMNVEV (reference sequence). In DNA, the CDR3 is TGTGCCAGCAGTTTATTGCGGGGGGTTTCCTACGAGCAGTACTTC. This gives the protein CASSLLRGVSYEQYF.

The chain combines TRBV6-1 with TRBJ1-5; D ambiguous. V gave up 4 bases and J gave up 0 bases, with 10 bases separating them. Germline V lookup: CDR1 MNHNS, CDR2 SASEGT. The CDR3 consists of 15 residues. Here the CDR3 reads CASSVVGLSNQPQHF. The CDR3 DNA sequence: TGTGCCAGCAGTGTGGTGGGCCTTAGCAATCAGCCCCAGCATTTT.